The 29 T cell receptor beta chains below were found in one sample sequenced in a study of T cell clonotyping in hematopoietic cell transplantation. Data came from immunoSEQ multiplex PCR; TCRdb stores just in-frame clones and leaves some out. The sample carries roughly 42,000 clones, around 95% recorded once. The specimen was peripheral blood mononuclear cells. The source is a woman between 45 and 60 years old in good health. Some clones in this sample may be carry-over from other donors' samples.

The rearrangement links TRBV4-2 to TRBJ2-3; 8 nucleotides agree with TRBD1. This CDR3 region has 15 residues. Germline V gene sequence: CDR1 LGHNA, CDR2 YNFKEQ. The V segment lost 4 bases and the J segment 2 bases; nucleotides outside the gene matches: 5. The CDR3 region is CASSPGQGDTDTQYF. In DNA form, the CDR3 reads TGTGCCAGCAGCCCAGGACAGGGAGACACAGATACGCAGTATTTT.

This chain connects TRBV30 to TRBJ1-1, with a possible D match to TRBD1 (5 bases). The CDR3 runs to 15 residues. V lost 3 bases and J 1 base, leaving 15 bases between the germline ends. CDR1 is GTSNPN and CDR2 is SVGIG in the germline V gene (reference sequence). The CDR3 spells CAWRRWGVWNTEAFF. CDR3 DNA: TGTGCCTGGAGGCGTTGGGGGGTTTGGAACACTGAAGCTTTCTTT.

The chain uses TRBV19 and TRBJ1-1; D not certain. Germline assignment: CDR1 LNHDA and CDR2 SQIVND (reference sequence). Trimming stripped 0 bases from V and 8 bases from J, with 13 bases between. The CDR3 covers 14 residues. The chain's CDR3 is CASSIEDTPGEAFF. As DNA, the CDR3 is TGTGCCAGTAGTATAGAAGACACGCCAGGCGAAGCTTTCTTT. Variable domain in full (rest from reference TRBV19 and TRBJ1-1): DGGITQSPKYLFRKEGQNVTLSCEQNLNHDAMYWYRQDPGQGLRLIYYSQIVNDFQKGDIAEGYSVSREKKESFPLTVTSAQKNPTAFYLCASSIEDTPGEAFFGQGTRLTVV.

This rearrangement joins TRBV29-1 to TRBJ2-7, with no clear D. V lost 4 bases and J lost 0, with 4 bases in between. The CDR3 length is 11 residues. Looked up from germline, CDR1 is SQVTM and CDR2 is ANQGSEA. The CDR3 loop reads CSVVSSYEQYF. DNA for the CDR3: TGCAGCGTTGTCAGCTCCTACGAGCAGTACTTC.

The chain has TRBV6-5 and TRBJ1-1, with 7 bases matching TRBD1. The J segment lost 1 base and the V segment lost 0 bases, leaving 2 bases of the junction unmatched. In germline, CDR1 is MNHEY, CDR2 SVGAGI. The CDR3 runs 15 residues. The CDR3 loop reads CASSYSTGTNTEAFF. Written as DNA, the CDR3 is TGTGCCAGCAGTTACTCGACAGGGACGAACACTGAAGCTTTCTTT.

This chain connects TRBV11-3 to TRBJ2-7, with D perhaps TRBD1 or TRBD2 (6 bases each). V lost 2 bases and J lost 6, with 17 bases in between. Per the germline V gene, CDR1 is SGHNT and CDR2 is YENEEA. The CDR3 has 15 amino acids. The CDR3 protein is CASSLIRGPRGEQYF. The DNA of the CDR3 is TGTGCCAGCAGCTTAATACGGGGGCCCCGAGGCGAGCAGTACTTC.

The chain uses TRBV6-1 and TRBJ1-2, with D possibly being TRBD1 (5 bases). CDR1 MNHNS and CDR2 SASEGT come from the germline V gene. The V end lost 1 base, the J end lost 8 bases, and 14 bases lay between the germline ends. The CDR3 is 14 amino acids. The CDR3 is CASSEVQDSGGYTF. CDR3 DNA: TGTGCCAGCAGTGAAGTACAGGACTCCGGCGGCTACACCTTC.

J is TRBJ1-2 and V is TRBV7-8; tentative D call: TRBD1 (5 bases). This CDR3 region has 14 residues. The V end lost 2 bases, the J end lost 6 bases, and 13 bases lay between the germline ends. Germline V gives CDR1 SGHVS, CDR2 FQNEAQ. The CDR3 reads CASSLRQLGHGYTF. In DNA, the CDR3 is TGTGCCAGCAGCTTAAGACAGTTAGGGCATGGCTACACCTTC. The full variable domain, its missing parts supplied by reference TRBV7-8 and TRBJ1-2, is GAGVSQSPRYKVAKRGQDVALRCDPISGHVSLFWYQQALGQGPEFLTYFQNEAQLDKSGLPSDRFFAERPEGSVSTLKIQRTQQEDSAVYLCASSLRQLGHGYTFGSGTRLTVV.

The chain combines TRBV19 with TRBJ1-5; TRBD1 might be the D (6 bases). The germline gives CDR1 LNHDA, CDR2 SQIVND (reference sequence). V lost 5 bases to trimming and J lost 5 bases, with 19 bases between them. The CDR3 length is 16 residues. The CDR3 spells CASSYPGEIGDQPQHF. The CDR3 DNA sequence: TGTGCCAGTAGTTATCCAGGGGAAATCGGCGATCAGCCCCAGCATTTT.

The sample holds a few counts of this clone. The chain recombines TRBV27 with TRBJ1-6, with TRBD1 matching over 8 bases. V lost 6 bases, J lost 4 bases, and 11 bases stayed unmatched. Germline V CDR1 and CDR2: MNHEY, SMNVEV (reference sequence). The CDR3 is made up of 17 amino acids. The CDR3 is CASRGQVLGIYNSPLHF. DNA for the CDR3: TGTGCCAGCAGGGGACAGGTTTTAGGGATTTATAATTCACCCCTCCACTTT.

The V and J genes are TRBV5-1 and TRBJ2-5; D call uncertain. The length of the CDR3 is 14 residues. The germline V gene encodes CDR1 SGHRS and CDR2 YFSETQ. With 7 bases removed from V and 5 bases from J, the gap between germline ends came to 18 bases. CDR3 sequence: CASRREINLETQYF. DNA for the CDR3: TGCGCCAGCCGCCGAGAGATCAATCTGGAGACCCAGTACTTC.

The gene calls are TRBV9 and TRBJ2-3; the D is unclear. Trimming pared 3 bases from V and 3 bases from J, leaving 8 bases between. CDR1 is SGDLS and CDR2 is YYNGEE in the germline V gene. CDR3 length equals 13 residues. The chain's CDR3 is CASSGPFTDTQYF. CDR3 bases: TGTGCCAGCAGCGGCCCCTTTACAGATACGCAGTATTTT.

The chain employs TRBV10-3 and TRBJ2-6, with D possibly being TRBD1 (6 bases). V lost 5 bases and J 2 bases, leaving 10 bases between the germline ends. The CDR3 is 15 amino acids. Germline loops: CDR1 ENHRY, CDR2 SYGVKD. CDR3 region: CAISIQGAGANVLTF. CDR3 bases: TGTGCCATCAGTATACAGGGTGCTGGGGCCAACGTCCTGACTTTC.

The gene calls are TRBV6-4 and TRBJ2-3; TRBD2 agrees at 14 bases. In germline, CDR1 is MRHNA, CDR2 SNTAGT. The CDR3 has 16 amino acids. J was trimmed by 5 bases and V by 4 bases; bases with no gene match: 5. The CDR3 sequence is CASSAGTSGGVDTQYF. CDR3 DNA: TGTGCCAGCAGTGCCGGGACTAGCGGGGGAGTAGATACGCAGTATTTT.

CDR3 DNA sequence: TGTGCCAGCAGCTTGGTCGGTTCTGGGGCCAACGTCCTGACTTTC. Translation: CASSLVGSGANVLTF. The V call is TRBV5-6, the J call TRBJ2-6; D call uncertain. CDR3 length: 15 amino acids. The V end was cut by 0 bases, the J end by 1 base, with 5 bases between. The germline V gene encodes CDR1 SGHDT and CDR2 YYEEEE.

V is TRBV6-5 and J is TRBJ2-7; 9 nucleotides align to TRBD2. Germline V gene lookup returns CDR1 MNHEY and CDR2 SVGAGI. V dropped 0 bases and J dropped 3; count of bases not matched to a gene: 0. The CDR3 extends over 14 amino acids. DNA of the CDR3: TGTGCCAGCAGTTACTCTAGCGGGAGCTACGAGCAGTACTTC. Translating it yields CASSYSSGSYEQYF.

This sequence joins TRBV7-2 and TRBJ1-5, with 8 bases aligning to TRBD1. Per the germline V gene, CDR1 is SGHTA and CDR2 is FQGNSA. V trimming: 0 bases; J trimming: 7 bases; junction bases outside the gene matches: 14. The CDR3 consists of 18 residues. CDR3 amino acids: CASSLAGPWDRRRQPQHF. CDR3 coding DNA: TGTGCCAGCAGCTTAGCTGGGCCCTGGGACAGGAGAAGACAGCCCCAGCATTTT.

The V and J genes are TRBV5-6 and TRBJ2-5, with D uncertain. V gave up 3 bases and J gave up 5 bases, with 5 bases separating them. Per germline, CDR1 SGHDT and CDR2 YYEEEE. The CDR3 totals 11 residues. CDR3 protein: CASSWGETQYF. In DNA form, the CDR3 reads TGTGCCAGCAGCTGGGGTGAGACCCAGTACTTC. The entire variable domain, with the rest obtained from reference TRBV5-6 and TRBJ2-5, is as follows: DAGVTQSPTHLIKTRGQQVTLRCSPKSGHDTVSWYQQALGQGPQFIFQYYEEEERQRGNFPDRFSGHQFPNYSSELNVNALLLGDSALYLCASSWGETQYFGPGTRLLVL.

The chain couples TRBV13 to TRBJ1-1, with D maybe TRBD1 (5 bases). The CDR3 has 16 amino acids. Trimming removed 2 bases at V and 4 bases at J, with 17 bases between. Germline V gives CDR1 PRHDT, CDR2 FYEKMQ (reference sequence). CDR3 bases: TGTGCCAGCAGCTTACGGGACCGGGGCGGGAGCACTGAAGCTTTCTTT. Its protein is CASSLRDRGGSTEAFF.

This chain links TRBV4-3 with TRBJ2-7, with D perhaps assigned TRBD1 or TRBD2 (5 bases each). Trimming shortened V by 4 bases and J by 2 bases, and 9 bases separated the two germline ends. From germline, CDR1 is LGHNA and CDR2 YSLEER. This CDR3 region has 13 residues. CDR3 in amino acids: CASSLGPPYEQYF. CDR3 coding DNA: TGCGCCAGCAGCCTGGGACCACCCTACGAGCAGTACTTC.

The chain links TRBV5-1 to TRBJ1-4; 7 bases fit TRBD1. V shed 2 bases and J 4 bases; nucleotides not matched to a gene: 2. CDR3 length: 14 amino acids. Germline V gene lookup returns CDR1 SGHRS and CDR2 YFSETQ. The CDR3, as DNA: TGCGCCAGCAGCTTAAGACAGGGTAATGAAAAACTGTTTTTT. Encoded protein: CASSLRQGNEKLFF.

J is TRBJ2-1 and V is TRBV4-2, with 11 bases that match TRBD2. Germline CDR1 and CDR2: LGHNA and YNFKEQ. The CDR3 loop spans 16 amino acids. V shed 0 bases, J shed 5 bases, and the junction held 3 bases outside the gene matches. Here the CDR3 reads CASSQDSGGEDNEQFF. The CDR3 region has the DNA TGTGCCAGCAGCCAAGATAGCGGGGGGGAGGACAATGAGCAGTTCTTC.

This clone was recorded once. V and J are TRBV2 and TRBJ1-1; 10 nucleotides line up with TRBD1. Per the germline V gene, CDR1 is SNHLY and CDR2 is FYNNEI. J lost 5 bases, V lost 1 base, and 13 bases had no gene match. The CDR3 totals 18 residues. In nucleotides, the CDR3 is TGTGCCAGCAGTGAAGACTGGACAGGGGGAAGAATAAGGACTGAAGCTTTCTTT. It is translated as CASSEDWTGGRIRTEAFF.

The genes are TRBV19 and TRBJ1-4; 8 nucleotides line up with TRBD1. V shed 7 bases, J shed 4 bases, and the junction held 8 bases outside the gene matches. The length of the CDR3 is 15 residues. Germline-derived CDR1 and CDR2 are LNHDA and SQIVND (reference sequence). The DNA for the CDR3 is TGTGCCAGTATAAGCGGACAGGGCTTTAATGAAAAACTGTTTTTT. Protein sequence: CASISGQGFNEKLFF.

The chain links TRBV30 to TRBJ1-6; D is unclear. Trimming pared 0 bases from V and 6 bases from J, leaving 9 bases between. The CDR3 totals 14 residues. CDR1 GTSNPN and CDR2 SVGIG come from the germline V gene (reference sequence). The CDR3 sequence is CAWSVNGGNSPLHF. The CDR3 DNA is TGTGCCTGGAGTGTAAACGGAGGTAATTCACCCCTCCACTTT.

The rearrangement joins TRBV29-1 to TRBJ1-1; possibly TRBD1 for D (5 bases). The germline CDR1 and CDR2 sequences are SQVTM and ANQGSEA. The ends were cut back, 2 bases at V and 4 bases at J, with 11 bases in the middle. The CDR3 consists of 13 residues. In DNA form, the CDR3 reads TGCAGCGTTGAACAGGGCAGGGCCACTGAAGCTTTCTTT. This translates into CSVEQGRATEAFF.

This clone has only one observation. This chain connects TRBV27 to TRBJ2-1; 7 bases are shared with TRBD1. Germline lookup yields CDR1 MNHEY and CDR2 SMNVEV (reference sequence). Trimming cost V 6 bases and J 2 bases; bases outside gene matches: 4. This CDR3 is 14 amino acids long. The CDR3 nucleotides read TGTGCCAGCAGAGCCGGGACAGCCTACAATGAGCAGTTCTTC. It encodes CASRAGTAYNEQFF.

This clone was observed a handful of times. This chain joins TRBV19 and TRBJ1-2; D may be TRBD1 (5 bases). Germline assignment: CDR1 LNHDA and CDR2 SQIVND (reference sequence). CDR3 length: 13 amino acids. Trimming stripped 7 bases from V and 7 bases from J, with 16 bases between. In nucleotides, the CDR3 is TGTGCCAGTAATAACAGGATGATCGGTGGCTACACCTTC. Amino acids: CASNNRMIGGYTF.

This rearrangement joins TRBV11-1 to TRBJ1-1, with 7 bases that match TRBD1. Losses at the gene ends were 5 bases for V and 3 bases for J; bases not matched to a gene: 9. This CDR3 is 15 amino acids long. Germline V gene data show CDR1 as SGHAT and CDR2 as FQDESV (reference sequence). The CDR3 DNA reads TGTGCCAGCAGCGATCCAAGGACAGGAGACACTGAAGCTTTCTTT. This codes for CASSDPRTGDTEAFF.